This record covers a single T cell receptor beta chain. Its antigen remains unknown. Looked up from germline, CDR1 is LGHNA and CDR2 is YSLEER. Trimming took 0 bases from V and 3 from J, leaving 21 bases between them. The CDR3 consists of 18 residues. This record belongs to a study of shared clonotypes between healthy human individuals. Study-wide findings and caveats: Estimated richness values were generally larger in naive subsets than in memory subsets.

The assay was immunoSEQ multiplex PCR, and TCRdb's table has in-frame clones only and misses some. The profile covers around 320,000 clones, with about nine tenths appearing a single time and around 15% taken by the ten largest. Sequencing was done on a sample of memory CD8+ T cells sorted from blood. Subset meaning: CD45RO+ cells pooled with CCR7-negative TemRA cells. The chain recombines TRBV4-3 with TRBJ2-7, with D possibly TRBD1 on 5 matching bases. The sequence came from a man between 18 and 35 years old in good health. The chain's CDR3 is CASSQDISGADLIYEQYF. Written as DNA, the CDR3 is TGCGCCAGCAGCCAAGATATTTCTGGGGCAGACCTAATCTACGAGCAGTACTTC.